This is a list of T cell receptor beta chains from one sample in a study of vaccination effects on CD4 cells after COVID-19. Clones were sequenced by immunoSEQ multiplex PCR, and TCRdb holds only the in-frame ones, with some missing. The sample includes 29,000 or so clones, roughly 74% of them seen just once. Their cognate antigens are unknown. This specimen was CD4+ T cells from PBMCs cultured with HCoV-OC43 spike peptides, taken after COVID-19 vaccination. Source of these receptors: a human donor who received a COVID-19 vaccine. Both conserved end residues are trimmed from each CDR3. The order of the fields is J gene, V gene, CDR3 protein.

j_gene: TRBJ2-5; v_gene: TRBV24-1; CDR3aa: ATSDRQGAQETQY
j_gene: TRBJ1-5; v_gene: TRBV2; CDR3aa: ASSRGQGFNQPQH
j_gene: TRBJ1-4; v_gene: TRBV5-1; CDR3aa: ASGLWATNEKLF
j_gene: TRBJ1-5; v_gene: TRBV10-3; CDR3aa: AISAGVSNQPQH
j_gene: TRBJ2-1; v_gene: TRBV5-8; CDR3aa: ASSLGREGASRDEQF
j_gene: TRBJ2-4; v_gene: TRBV19; CDR3aa: ASTFSPTGEVIQY
j_gene: TRBJ1-2; v_gene: TRBV11-2; CDR3aa: ASSLGPRNYGYT
j_gene: TRBJ2-3; v_gene: TRBV24-1; CDR3aa: ATSGQMADTQY
j_gene: TRBJ2-1; v_gene: TRBV9; CDR3aa: ASQTGTSTHEQF
j_gene: TRBJ2-1; v_gene: TRBV19; CDR3aa: ASSRLAGGIYNEQF
j_gene: TRBJ2-1; v_gene: TRBV9; CDR3aa: ASSVVEGARLAGGLFNEQF